Detailed here is one T cell receptor (beta chain). In TCRdb, the 5' RACE reads were re-called with MiXCR into one record per CDR3 protein. This table has some 1,600,000 distinct CDR3 sequences, roughly a third appearing once. This specimen comes from a study of identical twins. Germline V gene sequence: CDR1 SGHAT, CDR2 FQNNGV. The length of the CDR3 is 14 residues. V was shortened by 3 bases and J by 4 bases, with 12 bases between the two germline ends. The receptor was derived from a newborn girl in good health. Sequenced sample: cord blood. The chain links TRBV11-2 to TRBJ2-5, with TRBD2 as a possible D gene (5 bases). The CDR3 region is CASSFKGLGETQYF. CDR3 bases: TGTGCCAGCAGCTTTAAAGGACTGGGAGAGACCCAGTACTTC.